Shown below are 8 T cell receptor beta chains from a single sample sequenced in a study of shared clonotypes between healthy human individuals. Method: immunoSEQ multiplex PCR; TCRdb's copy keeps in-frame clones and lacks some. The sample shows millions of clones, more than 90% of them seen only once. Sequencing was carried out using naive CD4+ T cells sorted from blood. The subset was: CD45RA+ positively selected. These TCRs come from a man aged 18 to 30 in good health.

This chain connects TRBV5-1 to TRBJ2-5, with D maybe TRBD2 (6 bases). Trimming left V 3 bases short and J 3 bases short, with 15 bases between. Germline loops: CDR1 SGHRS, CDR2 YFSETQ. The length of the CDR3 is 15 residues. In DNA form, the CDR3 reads TGCGCCAGCAGCTCGGGCGCAATAGCGGAAGAGACCCAGTACTTC. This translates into CASSSGAIAEETQYF. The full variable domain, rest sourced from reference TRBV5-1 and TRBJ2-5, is KAGVTQTPRYLIKTRGQQVTLSCSPISGHRSVSWYQQTPGQGLQFLFEYFSETQRNKGNFPGRFSGRQFSNSRSEMNVSTLELGDSALYLCASSSGAIAEETQYFGPGTRLLVL.

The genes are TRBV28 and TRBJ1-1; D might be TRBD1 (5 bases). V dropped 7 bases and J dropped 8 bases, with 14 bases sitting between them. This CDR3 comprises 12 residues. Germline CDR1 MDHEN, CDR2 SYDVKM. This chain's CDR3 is CASIKRGEEAFF. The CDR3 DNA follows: TGTGCCAGCATCAAGAGAGGGGAAGAAGCTTTCTTT.

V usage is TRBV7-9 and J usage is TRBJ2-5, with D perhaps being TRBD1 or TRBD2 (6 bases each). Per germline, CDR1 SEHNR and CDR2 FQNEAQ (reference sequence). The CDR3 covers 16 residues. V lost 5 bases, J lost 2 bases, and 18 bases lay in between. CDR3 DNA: TGTGCCAGCAGCAACGGAGGGGGGTTAAGGCAAGAGACCCAGTACTTC. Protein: CASSNGGGLRQETQYF.

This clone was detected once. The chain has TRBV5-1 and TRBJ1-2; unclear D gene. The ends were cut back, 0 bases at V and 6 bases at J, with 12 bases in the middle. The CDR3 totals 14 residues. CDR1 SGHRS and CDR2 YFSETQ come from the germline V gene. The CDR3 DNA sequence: TGCGCCAGCAGCTTGGTTGCTCAGGCTGATGGCTACACCTTC. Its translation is CASSLVAQADGYTF.

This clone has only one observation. The CDR3 sequence: CASSSSRPDSYEQYF. CDR3 sequence (DNA): TGTGCCAGCAGTTCATCTCGGCCAGACTCCTACGAGCAGTACTTC. The genes are TRBV28 and TRBJ2-7; no firm D call. With 4 bases removed from V and 0 bases from J, the gap between germline ends came to 13 bases. Per germline, CDR1 MDHEN and CDR2 SYDVKM. The CDR3 runs to 15 residues.

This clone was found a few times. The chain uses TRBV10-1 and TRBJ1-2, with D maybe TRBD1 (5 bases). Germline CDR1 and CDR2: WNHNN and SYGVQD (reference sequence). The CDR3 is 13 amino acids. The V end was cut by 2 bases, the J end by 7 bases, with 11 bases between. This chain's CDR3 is CASSENAGSGYTF. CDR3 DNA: TGCGCCAGCAGTGAGAACGCAGGGAGTGGCTACACCTTC.

As DNA, the CDR3 is TGTGCCAGCACCCCCCCAGGGGGCTCTGGCTACACCTTC. It translates to CASTPPGGSGYTF. This chain joins TRBV28 and TRBJ1-2, with 8 nucleotides matching TRBD1. This CDR3 has 13 amino acids. V was pared by 7 bases and J by 7 bases, with 8 bases of the junction left unmatched. Germline lookup yields CDR1 MDHEN and CDR2 SYDVKM.

Written as DNA, the CDR3 is TGTGCCAGCAGCTTAGAGTTTCAGGACACTGAAGCTTTCTTT. This translates into CASSLEFQDTEAFF. J is TRBJ1-1 and V is TRBV7-8; the D is unclear. This CDR3 is 14 amino acids long. CDR1 and CDR2 from the germline V gene are SGHVS and FQNEAQ. Trimming shortened V by 1 base and J by 3 bases, and 9 bases separated the two germline ends.